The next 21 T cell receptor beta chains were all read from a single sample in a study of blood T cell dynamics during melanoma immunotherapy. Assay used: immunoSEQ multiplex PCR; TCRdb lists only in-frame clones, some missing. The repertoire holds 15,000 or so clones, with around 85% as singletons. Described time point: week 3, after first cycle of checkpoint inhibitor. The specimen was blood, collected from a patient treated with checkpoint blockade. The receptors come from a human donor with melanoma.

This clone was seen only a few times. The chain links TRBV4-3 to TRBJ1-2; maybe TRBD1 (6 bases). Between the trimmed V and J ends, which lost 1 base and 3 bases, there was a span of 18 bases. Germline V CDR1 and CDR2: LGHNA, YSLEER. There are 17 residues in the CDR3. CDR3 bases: TGCGCCAGCAGCCAAGCCCGGGGGCGACCTCAAGACTATGGCTACACCTTC. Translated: CASSQARGRPQDYGYTF.

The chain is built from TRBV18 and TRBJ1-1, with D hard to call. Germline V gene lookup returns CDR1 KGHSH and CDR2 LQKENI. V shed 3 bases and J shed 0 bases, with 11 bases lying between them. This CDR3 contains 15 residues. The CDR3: CASSPLGNLNTEAFF. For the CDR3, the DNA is TGTGCCAGCTCACCGCTAGGGAATCTGAACACTGAAGCTTTCTTT.

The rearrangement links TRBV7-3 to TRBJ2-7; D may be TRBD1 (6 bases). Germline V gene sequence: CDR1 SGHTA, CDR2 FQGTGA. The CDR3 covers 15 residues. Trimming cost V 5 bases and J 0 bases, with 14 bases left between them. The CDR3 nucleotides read TGTGCCAGCAGCGTACAGGGTGGGAGCTCCTACGAGCAGTACTTC. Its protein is CASSVQGGSSYEQYF.

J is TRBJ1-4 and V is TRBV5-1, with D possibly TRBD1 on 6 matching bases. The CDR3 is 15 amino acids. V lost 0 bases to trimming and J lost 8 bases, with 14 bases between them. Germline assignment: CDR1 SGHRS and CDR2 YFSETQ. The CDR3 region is CASSLGVSGDEKLFF. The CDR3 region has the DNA TGCGCCAGCAGCTTGGGAGTTTCAGGGGACGAAAAACTGTTTTTT. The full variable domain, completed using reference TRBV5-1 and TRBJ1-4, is KAGVTQTPRYLIKTRGQQVTLSCSPISGHRSVSWYQQTPGQGLQFLFEYFSETQRNKGNFPGRFSGRQFSNSRSEMNVSTLELGDSALYLCASSLGVSGDEKLFFGSGTQLSVL.

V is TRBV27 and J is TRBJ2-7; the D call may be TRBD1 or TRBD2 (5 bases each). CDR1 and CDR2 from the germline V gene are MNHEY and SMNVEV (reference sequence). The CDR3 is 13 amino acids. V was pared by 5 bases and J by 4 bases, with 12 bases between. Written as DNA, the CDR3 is TGTGCCAGCAGTAACCGGGGCCCTTACGAGCAGTACTTC. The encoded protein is CASSNRGPYEQYF.

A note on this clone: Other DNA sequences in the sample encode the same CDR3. Here the CDR3 reads CASSAGLAGVGGELFF. CDR3 nucleotides: TGTGCCAGCAGTGCGGGACTAGCGGGAGTGGGCGGGGAGCTGTTTTTT. The chain couples TRBV5-4 to TRBJ2-2; 14 positions agree with TRBD2. There are 16 residues in the CDR3. Per germline, CDR1 SGHNT and CDR2 YYREEE (reference sequence). The ends lost 5 bases at V and 7 bases at J; junction bases unmatched: 7. Together with reference TRBV5-4 and TRBJ2-2, the CDR3 gives the full variable domain: ETGVTQSPTHLIKTRGQQVTLRCSSQSGHNTVSWYQQALGQGPQFIFQYYREEENGRGNFPPRFSGLQFPNYSSELNVNALELDDSALYLCASSAGLAGVGGELFFGEGSRLTVL.

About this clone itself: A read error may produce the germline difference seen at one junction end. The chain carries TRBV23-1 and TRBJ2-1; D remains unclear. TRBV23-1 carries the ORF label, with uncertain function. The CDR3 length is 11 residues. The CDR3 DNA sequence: TGCGCCAGCAGTCCGAAACAGTTTTGGGTCTTC. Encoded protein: CASSPKQFWVF.

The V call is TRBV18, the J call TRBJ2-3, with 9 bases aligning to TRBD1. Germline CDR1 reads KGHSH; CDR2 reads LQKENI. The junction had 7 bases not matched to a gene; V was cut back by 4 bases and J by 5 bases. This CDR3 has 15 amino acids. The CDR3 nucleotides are TGTGCCAGCTCACTCCGGGACAGGGAGGTAGATACGCAGTATTTT. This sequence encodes CASSLRDREVDTQYF.

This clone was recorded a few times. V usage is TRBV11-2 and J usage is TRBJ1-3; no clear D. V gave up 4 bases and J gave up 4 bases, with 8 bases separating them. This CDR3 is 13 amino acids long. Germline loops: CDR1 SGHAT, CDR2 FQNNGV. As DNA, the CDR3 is TGTGCCAGCAGCTCCGACCAGGGAAACACCATATATTTT. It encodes CASSSDQGNTIYF.

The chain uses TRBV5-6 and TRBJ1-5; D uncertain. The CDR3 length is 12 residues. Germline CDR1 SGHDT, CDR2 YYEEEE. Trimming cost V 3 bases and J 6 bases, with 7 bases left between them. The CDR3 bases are TGTGCCAGCAGCTCCGGCAGTCAGCCCCAGCATTTT. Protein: CASSSGSQPQHF.

CDR3 in amino acids: CATSRDWDGGETQYF. The CDR3 DNA reads as TGTGCCACCAGCAGAGATTGGGACGGAGGTGAGACCCAGTACTTC. This chain joins TRBV15 and TRBJ2-5, with D perhaps assigned TRBD1 or TRBD2 (5 bases each). Trimming cost V 0 bases and J 5 bases, with 13 bases left between them. This CDR3 contains 15 residues. Looked up from germline, CDR1 is LNHNV and CDR2 is YYDKDF (reference sequence).

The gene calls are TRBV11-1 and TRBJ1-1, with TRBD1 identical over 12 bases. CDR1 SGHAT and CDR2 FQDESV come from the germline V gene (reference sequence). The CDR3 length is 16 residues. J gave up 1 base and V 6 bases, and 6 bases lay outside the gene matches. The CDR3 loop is CASRRDRGLKNTEAFF. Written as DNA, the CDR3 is TGTGCCAGCAGGCGGGACAGGGGGCTGAAGAACACTGAAGCTTTCTTT.

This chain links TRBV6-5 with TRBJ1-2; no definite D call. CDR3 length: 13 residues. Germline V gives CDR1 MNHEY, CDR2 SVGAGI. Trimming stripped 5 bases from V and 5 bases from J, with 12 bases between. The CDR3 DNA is TGTGCCAGCAGTCCGACGGTCGATTATGGCTACACCTTC. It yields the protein CASSPTVDYGYTF.

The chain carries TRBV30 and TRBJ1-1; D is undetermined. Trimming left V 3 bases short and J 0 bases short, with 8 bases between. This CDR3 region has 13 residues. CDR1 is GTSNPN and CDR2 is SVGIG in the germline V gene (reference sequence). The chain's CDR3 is CAWSRIVNTEAFF. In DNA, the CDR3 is TGTGCCTGGAGCCGGATCGTGAACACTGAAGCTTTCTTT.

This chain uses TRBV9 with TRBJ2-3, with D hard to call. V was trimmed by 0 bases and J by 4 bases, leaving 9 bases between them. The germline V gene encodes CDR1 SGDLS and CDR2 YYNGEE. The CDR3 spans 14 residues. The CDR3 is CASSVVHSSDTQYF. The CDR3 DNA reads TGTGCCAGCAGCGTAGTTCATTCTTCAGATACGCAGTATTTT. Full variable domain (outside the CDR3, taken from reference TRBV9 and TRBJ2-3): DSGVTQTPKHLITATGQRVTLRCSPRSGDLSVYWYQQSLDQGLQFLIQYYNGEERAKGNILERFSAQQFPDLHSELNLSSLELGDSALYFCASSVVHSSDTQYFGPGTRLTVL.

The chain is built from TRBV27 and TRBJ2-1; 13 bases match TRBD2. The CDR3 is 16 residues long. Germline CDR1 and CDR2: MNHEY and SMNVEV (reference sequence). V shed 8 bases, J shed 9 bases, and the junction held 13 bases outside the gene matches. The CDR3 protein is CASFPAGTSGKSEQFF. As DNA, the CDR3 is TGTGCCAGCTTTCCCGCCGGGACTAGCGGGAAGAGTGAGCAGTTCTTC.

The CDR3 protein is CASSTGLVHTGELFF. In DNA, the CDR3 is TGCGCCAGCAGCACGGGACTAGTTCACACCGGGGAGCTGTTTTTT. The chain is built from TRBV5-1 and TRBJ2-2, with 8 bases identical to TRBD2. The CDR3 runs to 15 residues. The J segment lost 3 bases and the V segment lost 4 bases, leaving 5 bases of the junction unmatched. Germline CDR1 reads SGHRS; CDR2 reads YFSETQ.

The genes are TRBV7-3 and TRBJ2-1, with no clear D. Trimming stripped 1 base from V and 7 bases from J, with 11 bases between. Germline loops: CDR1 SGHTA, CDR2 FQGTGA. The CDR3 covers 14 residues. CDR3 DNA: TGTGCCAGCAGCTTAAATGGTGGGGTGAATGAGCAGTTCTTC. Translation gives CASSLNGGVNEQFF.

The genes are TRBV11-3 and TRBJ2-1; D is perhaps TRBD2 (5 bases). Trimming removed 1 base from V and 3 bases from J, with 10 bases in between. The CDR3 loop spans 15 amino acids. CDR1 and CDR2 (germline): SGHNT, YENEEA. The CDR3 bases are TGTGCCAGCAGCTTAGCCGGGGATAACTACAATGAGCAGTTCTTC. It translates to CASSLAGDNYNEQFF.

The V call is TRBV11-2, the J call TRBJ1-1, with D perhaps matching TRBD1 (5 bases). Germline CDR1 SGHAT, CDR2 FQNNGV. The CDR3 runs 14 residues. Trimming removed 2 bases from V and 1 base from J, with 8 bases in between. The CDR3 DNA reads TGTGCCAGCAGCTTAACCCAGGGGAACACTGAAGCTTTCTTT. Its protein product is CASSLTQGNTEAFF.

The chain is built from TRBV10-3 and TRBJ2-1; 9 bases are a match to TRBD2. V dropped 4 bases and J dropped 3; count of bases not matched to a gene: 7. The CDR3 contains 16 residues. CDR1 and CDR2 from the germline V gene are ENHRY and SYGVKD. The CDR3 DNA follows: TGTGCCATCAGTGGGGGACTAGCTTATGGCTACAATGAGCAGTTCTTC. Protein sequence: CAISGGLAYGYNEQFF.